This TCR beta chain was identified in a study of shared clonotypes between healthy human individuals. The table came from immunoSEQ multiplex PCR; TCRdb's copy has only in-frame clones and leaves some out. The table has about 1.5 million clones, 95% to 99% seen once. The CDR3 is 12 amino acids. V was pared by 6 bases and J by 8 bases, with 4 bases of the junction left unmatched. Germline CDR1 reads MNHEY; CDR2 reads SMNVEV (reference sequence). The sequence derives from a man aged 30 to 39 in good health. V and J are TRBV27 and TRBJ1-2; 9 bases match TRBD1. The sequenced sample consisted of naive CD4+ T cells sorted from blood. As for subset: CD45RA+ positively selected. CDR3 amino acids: CASRTGGGGYTF. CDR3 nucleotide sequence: TGTGCCAGCAGGACAGGGGGTGGAGGCTACACCTTC.